This T cell receptor beta chain is drawn from a study of cytomegalovirus exposure and HLA in healthy donors. Regarding the study as a whole: Investigators reported 150 to 200 TCR beta chains as tied to cytomegalovirus. The tendency of first-cohort TCR clusters to co-occur in the 120 or so validation repertoires emerged from a later analysis.

V lost 0 bases to trimming and J lost 8 bases; unmatched junction nucleotides: 4. Germline CDR1 is SGHRS and CDR2 is YFSETQ. The CDR3 spans 14 residues. Profiling relied on immunoSEQ multiplex PCR, and the TCRdb table lists in-frame clones only, not all of them. The data contain about 170,000 clones, around nine tenths of them singletons. Remarks on this clone: Its antigen is unknown.

Sequenced: PBMCs. This rearrangement joins TRBV5-1 to TRBJ2-4; 8 nucleotides agree with TRBD1. The TCR was taken from a man younger than 35 in good health and CMV-seropositive. This chain's CDR3 is CASSLGQGLDIQYF. In nucleotides, the CDR3 is TGCGCCAGCAGCTTGGGACAGGGGTTAGACATTCAGTACTTC.